What follows are 8 T cell receptor beta chains derived from one specimen sequenced in a study of cytomegalovirus exposure and HLA in healthy donors. This PCR relied on a set of 60 Vbeta primers and 13 Jbeta primers. Sequencing was performed with immunoSEQ multiplex PCR; in TCRdb, only in-frame clones are kept and a portion is missing. The sample lists about 99,000 clones; roughly 70% were seen once. Sequencing was performed on PBMCs. The receptors were sampled from a woman in her forties or fifties in good health and CMV-seronegative.

The CDR3 DNA reads TGTGCCAGCTCACCAGGGACAGGGGCCTACGAGCAGTACTTC. Protein product: CASSPGTGAYEQYF. V and J are TRBV18 and TRBJ2-5, with 10 bases matching TRBD1. The J call is uncertain, as TRBJ2-7 better fits the DNA end. The CDR3 loop spans 14 amino acids. The germline gives CDR1 KGHSH, CDR2 LQKENI.

The rearrangement uses TRBV7-2 and TRBJ1-3; D is possibly TRBD1 (6 bases). The germline gives CDR1 SGHTA, CDR2 FQGNSA. The CDR3 extends over 17 amino acids. V shed 1 base and J shed 0 bases, with 13 bases lying between them. CDR3 residues: CASSLVTGLNSGNTIYF. CDR3 sequence (DNA): TGTGCCAGCAGCTTAGTTACAGGGCTTAACTCTGGAAACACCATATATTTT.

This clone occurred once. V and J are TRBV5-4 and TRBJ2-3; D gene uncertain. Germline V gives CDR1 SGHNT, CDR2 YYREEE (reference sequence). The ends were cut back, 1 base at V and 2 bases at J, with 5 bases in the middle. The CDR3 extends over 13 amino acids. The CDR3 coding sequence is TGTGCCAGCAGCTTGTTCTCCACAGATACGCAGTATTTT. It encodes CASSLFSTDTQYF.

This clone came up a few times. The gene calls are TRBV27 and TRBJ1-1, with 9 bases aligning to TRBD1. CDR1 MNHEY and CDR2 SMNVEV come from the germline V gene (reference sequence). The CDR3 has 19 amino acids. The V and J ends lost 3 bases and 4 bases, in that order; junction bases with no gene match: 18. The CDR3 sequence is CASSFGVILGQGSSTEAFF. The CDR3 DNA follows: TGTGCCAGCAGTTTTGGCGTGATTCTGGGACAGGGAAGTTCCACTGAAGCTTTCTTT.

CDR3 nucleotide sequence: TGTGCCATCAGTGAGTCCTTCCAGGGCGAGCAGTACTTC. This codes for CAISESFQGEQYF. The rearrangement links TRBV10-3 to TRBJ2-7; the D gene is possibly TRBD1 (5 bases). Per germline, CDR1 ENHRY and CDR2 SYGVKD. There are 13 residues in the CDR3. Between the trimmed V and J ends, which lost 0 bases and 6 bases, there was a span of 9 bases.

The chain has TRBV20-1 and TRBJ2-2; D is unclear. V was cut by 2 bases and J by 5 bases, with 3 bases left in between. The germline gives CDR1 DFQATT, CDR2 SNEGSKA (reference sequence). This CDR3 has 11 residues. CDR3 sequence: CSARLTGELFF. In DNA form, the CDR3 reads TGCAGTGCTAGACTAACCGGGGAGCTGTTTTTT.

The chain carries TRBV11-3 and TRBJ2-2; D is uncertain. CDR1 and CDR2 (germline): SGHNT, YENEEA. CDR3 size: 13 residues. V lost 5 bases, J lost 8 bases, and 12 bases lay in between. In DNA, the CDR3 is TGTGCCAGCAGCCTGGGCTCCAGGGGGGAGCTGTTTTTT. Amino acids: CASSLGSRGELFF.

This chain links TRBV27 with TRBJ1-6, with TRBD1 matching over 8 bases. Trimming at V came to 3 bases and at J to 8 bases, leaving 6 bases not matched to a gene. The CDR3 length is 15 residues. The V gene's germline CDR1 is MNHEY and CDR2 SMNVEV (reference sequence). Here the CDR3 reads CASSFGTGEDSPLHF. The CDR3 coding sequence is TGTGCCAGCAGTTTCGGGACAGGCGAGGATTCACCCCTCCACTTT.